This T cell receptor beta chain was sequenced in a study of blood T cell repertoires in COVID-19. Assay: immunoSEQ multiplex PCR; the TCRdb copy retains only in-frame clones and omits some. The sample carries 300,000 to 400,000 clones, around nine tenths recorded once. This CDR3 is built from 13 residues. Germline loops: CDR1 SGHDT, CDR2 YYEEEE. Trimming pared 3 bases from V and 0 bases from J, leaving 6 bases between. What was sequenced was peripheral blood. This chain links TRBV5-6 with TRBJ1-1; D is perhaps TRBD1 (6 bases). The TCR was taken from a human donor in a cohort sampled during active COVID-19. CDR3 nucleotides: TGTGCCAGCAGCTCAGGGGTGAACACTGAAGCTTTCTTT. It yields the protein CASSSGVNTEAFF.